This TCR beta chain was observed in a study of cytomegalovirus exposure and HLA in healthy donors. PCR used 60 Vbeta primers and 13 Jbeta primers. TCRdb's copy holds only in-frame clones and misses some; the assay was immunoSEQ multiplex PCR. The sample carries about 140,000 clones, about 74% recorded once. Per the germline V gene, CDR1 is SEHNR and CDR2 is FQNEAQ (reference sequence). The CDR3 loop spans 13 amino acids. Trimming took off 6 bases at V and 1 base at J, with 9 bases between the two ends. The TCR was taken from a man aged 25 to 45 in good health and CMV-seronegative. Sequenced input: PBMCs. The J gene is TRBJ1-1, the V gene TRBV7-9; D might be TRBD1 (5 bases). The CDR3 region has the DNA TGTGCCAGCAGTCTCACAGGGAACACTGAAGCTTTCTTT. Translation gives CASSLTGNTEAFF.